One and the same sample provided the 14 T cell receptor beta chains below, sequenced in a study of blood T cell repertoires in COVID-19. Assay: immunoSEQ multiplex PCR; the TCRdb copy retains only in-frame clones and omits some. The data show about 500,000 clones, approximately 88% seen once. The sample comprised peripheral blood. The source of these receptors is a woman between 45 and 65 years old with COVID-19, enrolled during active disease.

This chain uses TRBV18 with TRBJ2-4; possible D gene TRBD2, 6 bases. V dropped 3 bases and J dropped 5 bases, with 11 bases sitting between them. Germline loops: CDR1 KGHSH, CDR2 LQKENI. The CDR3 covers 14 residues. The CDR3 nucleotides read TGTGCCAGCTCACCTGGGGGGAACGAAAACATTCAGTACTTC. Translation gives CASSPGGNENIQYF.

The rearrangement links TRBV9 to TRBJ2-3, with TRBD2 matching over 10 bases. The CDR3 sequence is 15 residues long. The ends lost 4 bases at V and 0 bases at J; junction bases unmatched: 2. From germline, CDR1 is SGDLS and CDR2 YYNGEE. The CDR3 DNA sequence: TGTGCCAGCAGCATACTAGCGGGGAGCACAGATACGCAGTATTTT. It is translated as CASSILAGSTDTQYF.

This chain uses TRBV5-6 with TRBJ1-2; 7 bases fit TRBD1. Germline-derived CDR1 and CDR2 are SGHDT and YYEEEE. With V trimmed by 0 bases and J by 4 bases, 9 bases remained unmatched. The CDR3 loop spans 16 amino acids. This chain's CDR3 is CASSLAPGRGAYGYTF. In DNA, the CDR3 is TGTGCCAGCAGCTTGGCGCCAGGCAGGGGGGCCTATGGCTACACCTTC.

The count of this clone is one. The rearrangement links TRBV24-1 to TRBJ2-1; D is perhaps TRBD1 (5 bases). Trimming took 7 bases from V and 8 from J, leaving 26 bases between them. The CDR3 is made up of 17 amino acids. CDR1 is KGHDR, CDR2 SFDVKD, per germline. DNA of the CDR3: TGTGCCACCAGCGCCTTTATGGGGCAGTCGGGCAGCGATGAGCAGTTCTTC. It codes for CATSAFMGQSGSDEQFF.

The rearrangement uses TRBV19 and TRBJ2-7, with a possible D match to TRBD1 (6 bases). Germline lookup yields CDR1 LNHDA and CDR2 SQIVND (reference sequence). V dropped 8 bases and J dropped 3 bases, with 17 bases sitting between them. The CDR3 length is 14 residues. The CDR3 reads CASRPSQGYYEQYF. The DNA for the CDR3 is TGTGCCAGTCGGCCTTCGCAGGGGTACTACGAGCAGTACTTC.

The sample holds a few counts of this clone. This sample includes further DNA sequences coding for the same CDR3. The chain recombines TRBV10-3 with TRBJ2-5; TRBD2 matches 8 bases. The CDR3 is 14 residues long. Germline V CDR1 and CDR2: ENHRY, SYGVKD. The V segment lost 4 bases and the J segment 5 bases; nucleotides outside the gene matches: 6. CDR3 in amino acids: CAISVGGAEETQYF. CDR3 in DNA: TGTGCCATCAGTGTCGGGGGGGCAGAGGAGACCCAGTACTTC.

The chain uses TRBV27 and TRBJ1-4; D might be TRBD1 (6 bases). Germline-derived CDR1 and CDR2 are MNHEY and SMNVEV (reference sequence). This CDR3 region has 18 residues. Deletions cut 5 bases from V and 8 bases from J, with 27 bases between. The CDR3 region has the DNA TGTGCCAGCAGTCCTCTCCTCACTTACAGGGAAGGAACAGAAAAACTGTTTTTT. Its protein product is CASSPLLTYREGTEKLFF.

The CDR3 DNA follows: TGTGCCAGCAACCCATGGGACAGTTCTAACTATGGCTACACCTTC. Encoded protein: CASNPWDSSNYGYTF. The rearrangement links TRBV28 to TRBJ1-2, with 7 bases that match TRBD1. Per germline, CDR1 MDHEN and CDR2 SYDVKM. The CDR3 contains 15 residues. The trim removed 7 bases at V and 0 bases at J, leaving 8 bases unmatched.

This chain links TRBV30 with TRBJ1-2; a weak D match, TRBD1 (5 bases). This CDR3 comprises 12 residues. Germline CDR1 is GTSNPN and CDR2 is SVGIG (reference sequence). Trimming stripped 5 bases from V and 3 bases from J, with 10 bases between. The DNA for the CDR3 is TGTGCCTGGGGAGACAGATACTATGGCTACACCTTC. Translated: CAWGDRYYGYTF.

This clone was counted between two and nine times. V gene TRBV30 combines with J gene TRBJ1-1; the D is unclear. Trimming stripped 0 bases from V and 7 bases from J, with 6 bases between. Germline-derived CDR1 and CDR2 are GTSNPN and SVGIG (reference sequence). The CDR3 runs 11 residues. Here the CDR3 reads CAWSVVVEAFF. The DNA of the CDR3 is TGTGCCTGGAGTGTCGTCGTTGAAGCTTTCTTT.

A single count supports this clone. V usage is TRBV27 and J usage is TRBJ1-2; a weak D match, TRBD1 (6 bases). Germline V gene data show CDR1 as MNHEY and CDR2 as SMNVEV (reference sequence). CDR3 size: 13 residues. Trimming took 4 bases from V and 12 from J, leaving 18 bases between them. In nucleotides, the CDR3 is TGTGCCAGCAGTTCCCAATCCACAGGGCGCCACACCTTC. This codes for CASSSQSTGRHTF.

The chain combines TRBV19 with TRBJ1-2; 7 bases are shared with TRBD1. The CDR3 totals 16 residues. Germline lookup yields CDR1 LNHDA and CDR2 SQIVND (reference sequence). The V and J ends lost 0 bases and 6 bases, in that order; junction bases with no gene match: 10. CDR3 residues: CASSIDLRRGRDGYTF. The CDR3 DNA is TGTGCCAGTAGTATAGATTTGAGGAGGGGGCGAGATGGCTACACCTTC.

The V and J genes are TRBV10-1 and TRBJ2-5; D is unresolved. This CDR3 is built from 14 residues. Between the trimmed V and J ends, which lost 0 bases and 5 bases, there was a span of 10 bases. Germline values: CDR1 WNHNN, CDR2 SYGVQD (reference sequence). The CDR3 nucleotides read TGCGCCAGCAGTGAGTCGAGGTTTTCGGAGACCCAGTACTTC. It codes for CASSESRFSETQYF.

The rearrangement links TRBV7-2 to TRBJ1-1; D remains unclear. The CDR3 spans 14 residues. Per the germline V gene, CDR1 is SGHTA and CDR2 is FQGNSA. V was clipped by 1 base and J by 4 bases, with 10 bases between them. CDR3 protein: CASSLGPTSTEAFF. CDR3 DNA sequence: TGTGCCAGCAGCTTAGGGCCGACAAGCACTGAAGCTTTCTTT.